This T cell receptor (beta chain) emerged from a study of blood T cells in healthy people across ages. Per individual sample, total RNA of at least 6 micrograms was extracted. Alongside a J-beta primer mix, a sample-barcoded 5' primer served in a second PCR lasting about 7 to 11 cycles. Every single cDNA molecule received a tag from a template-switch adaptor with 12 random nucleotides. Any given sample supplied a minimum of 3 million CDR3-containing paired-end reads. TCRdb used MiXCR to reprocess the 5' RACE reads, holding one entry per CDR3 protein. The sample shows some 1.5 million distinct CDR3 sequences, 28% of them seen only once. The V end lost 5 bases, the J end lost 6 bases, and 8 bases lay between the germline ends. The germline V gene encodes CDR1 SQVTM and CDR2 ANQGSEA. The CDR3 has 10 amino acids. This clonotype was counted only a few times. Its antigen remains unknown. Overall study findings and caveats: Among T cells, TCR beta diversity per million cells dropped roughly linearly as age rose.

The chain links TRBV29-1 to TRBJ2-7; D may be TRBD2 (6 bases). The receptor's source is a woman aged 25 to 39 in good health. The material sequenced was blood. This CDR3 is CSVSAGEQYF. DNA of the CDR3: TGCAGCGTTTCAGCGGGCGAGCAGTACTTC.